This is a list of T cell receptor beta chains from one sample in a study of cytomegalovirus exposure and HLA in healthy donors. Profiling relied on immunoSEQ multiplex PCR, and the TCRdb table lists in-frame clones only, not all of them. This repertoire shows about 200,000 clones, roughly 80% found once; its top ten account for roughly 1.6%. Sequencing was done on a sample of PBMCs. These receptors were obtained from a woman between 18 and 30 years old in good health and CMV-seronegative. Both conserved end residues are trimmed from each CDR3. Not all rows give a size; the values are once, few, many and, for expanded clones, a class.

CDR3,size,J,V
ASSVYGQGELNEQF,.,TRBJ2-1,TRBV9
ASSPAGQIQSKLF,.,TRBJ1-4,TRBV18
ASSYGQVFSEAF,.,TRBJ1-1,TRBV6-6
ASSRELGSYNEQF,.,TRBJ2-1,TRBV28
ASSPGDWSGEAF,.,TRBJ1-1,TRBV18
ASSLGTSGTYEQY,.,TRBJ2-7,TRBV7-2
ASTPAGLVNYEQY,once,TRBJ2-7,TRBV27
ASSLGVSPGSYNEQF,.,TRBJ2-1,TRBV11-2
ATSNYPEPGNQPQH,.,TRBJ1-5,TRBV15
ASSRLPGTASYNEQF,.,TRBJ2-1,TRBV9
ASRSPRGGLF,.,TRBJ1-4,TRBV6-1
ASSPQGGDTEAF,.,TRBJ1-1,TRBV5-1
ASSAMTGEKETQY,.,TRBJ2-5,TRBV9
ASSLPPGTSGSYNEQF,once,TRBJ2-1,TRBV11-3
ASTYGLAGAWAYNEQF,.,TRBJ2-1,TRBV2